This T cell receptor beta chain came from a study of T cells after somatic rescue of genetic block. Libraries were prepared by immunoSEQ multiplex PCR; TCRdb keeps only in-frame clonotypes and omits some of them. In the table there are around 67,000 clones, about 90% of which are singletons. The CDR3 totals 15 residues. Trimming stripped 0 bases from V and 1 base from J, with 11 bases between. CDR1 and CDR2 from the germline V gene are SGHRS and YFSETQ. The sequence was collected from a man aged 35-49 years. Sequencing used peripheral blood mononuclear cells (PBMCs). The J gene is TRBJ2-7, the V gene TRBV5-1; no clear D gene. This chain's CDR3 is CASSLAGGASYEQYF. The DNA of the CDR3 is TGCGCCAGCAGCTTGGCGGGCGGAGCGTCCTACGAGCAGTACTTC.